The rows below give T cell receptor beta chains drawn from one sample of a study of CD8 T cells in Susac syndrome. TCRdb reanalysed the immunoSEQ multiplex PCR reads using MiXCR and keeps one entry per CDR3 protein. The sample lists tens of thousands of distinct CDR3 sequences; 85% to 95% were seen once. The sample was CD8+ T cells from PBMCs. The receptor set was obtained from a human donor with Susac syndrome. CDR3s include the opening cysteine and the closing phenylalanine or tryptophan. Fields, in order: V gene, CDR3 length, clone size, J gene, D gene, CDR3 protein, CDR3 DNA. The D gene is left open where the match is weak. Size is stated for part of the rows, as once, few or many counts, or as a class when the clone is expanded.

TRBV19,12,NA,TRBJ1-5,NA,CASSDSPGPQHF,TGTGCCAGTAGTGACAGCCCGGGGCCCCAGCATTTT
TRBV30,15,NA,TRBJ2-1,TRBD2,CAWTTGTSSYNEQFF,TGTGCCTGGACCACCGGGACTAGTTCCTACAATGAGCAGTTCTTC
TRBV29-1,14,NA,TRBJ2-1,NA,CSVDGTIPYNEQFF,TGCAGCGTGGATGGCACAATCCCCTACAATGAGCAGTTCTTC
TRBV24-1,16,once,TRBJ1-5,NA,CATSARTVSGNQPQHF,TGTGCCACCAGTGCGCGGACAGTCTCGGGCAATCAGCCCCAGCATTTT
TRBV20-1,17,NA,TRBJ2-1,TRBD2,CSAPRGTSGRPYNEQFF,TGCAGTGCTCCCAGGGGGACTAGCGGGCGGCCCTACAATGAGCAGTTCTTC
TRBV30,13,few,TRBJ2-2,NA,CAWSVSRRGELFF,TGTGCCTGGAGTGTGTCGCGGCGAGGGGAGCTGTTTTTT
TRBV4-2,15,once,TRBJ2-7,NA,CASSQDQGFSYEQYF,TGTGCCAGCAGCCAAGATCAGGGCTTCTCCTACGAGCAGTACTTC
TRBV29-1,13,NA,TRBJ1-1,NA,CSSMGGLKTEAFF,TGCAGCTCCATGGGGGGCCTGAAGACTGAAGCTTTCTTT
TRBV20-1,13,NA,TRBJ2-7,TRBD2,CSARRASGYEQYF,TGCAGTGCTAGAAGGGCTAGCGGATACGAGCAGTACTTC
TRBV25-1,12,NA,TRBJ1-2,NA,CATKSGLYGYTF,TGTGCCACTAAGTCGGGGCTCTATGGCTACACCTTC
TRBV29-1,14,NA,TRBJ2-7,TRBD2,CSVALPAGGYEQYF,TGCAGCGTTGCCCTACCAGCGGGGGGATACGAGCAGTACTTC
TRBV5-1,15,NA,TRBJ2-1,TRBD2,CASSLSASGSNEQFF,TGCGCCAGCAGCTTGTCGGCTAGCGGGAGCAATGAGCAGTTCTTC
TRBV5-6,14,NA,TRBJ2-1,NA,CASSLPGPPNEQFF,TGTGCCAGCAGCTTGCCCGGTCCCCCTAATGAGCAGTTCTTC
TRBV4-2,14,NA,TRBJ2-2,NA,CASSQGTNTGELFF,TGTGCCAGCAGCCAAGGCACCAACACCGGGGAGCTGTTTTTT
TRBV5-1,14,NA,TRBJ2-2,NA,CASSLGRYTGELFF,TGCGCCAGCAGCTTAGGGAGATACACCGGGGAGCTGTTTTTT
TRBV30,15,NA,TRBJ1-2,TRBD1,CAWSSWTGGSYGYTF,TGTGCCTGGAGTTCCTGGACAGGGGGCAGTTATGGCTACACCTTC
TRBV4-3,14,NA,TRBJ1-5,NA,CASSPGTDNQPQHF,TGCGCCAGCAGCCCAGGGACCGATAATCAGCCCCAGCATTTT
TRBV20-1,14,NA,TRBJ2-7,NA,CSARDWTVSYEQYF,TGCAGTGCTAGAGATTGGACAGTTTCCTACGAGCAGTACTTC
TRBV3-1,19,NA,TRBJ2-1,NA,CASSRIPRDTRSSYNEQFF,TGTGCCAGCAGCCGTATTCCCCGGGACACGCGGAGCTCCTACAATGAGCAGTTCTTC
TRBV6-5,14,NA,TRBJ2-5,NA,CASSRDAYQETQYF,TGTGCCAGCTCCCGGGACGCCTACCAAGAGACCCAGTACTTC
TRBV6-4,15,NA,TRBJ2-1,TRBD2,CASSARASGSDEQFF,TGTGCCAGCAGTGCAAGGGCTAGCGGGAGTGATGAGCAGTTCTTC
TRBV28,16,once,TRBJ2-1,TRBD2,CASSLLYSGRNNEQFF,TGTGCCAGCAGTCTCCTTTATAGCGGGAGGAACAATGAGCAGTTCTTC
TRBV20-1,15,NA,TRBJ2-7,NA,CSARSYRDSVYEQYF,TGCAGTGCTAGGTCATACCGGGACTCGGTCTACGAGCAGTACTTC
TRBV7-9,16,NA,TRBJ1-5,TRBD1,CASSSTGGRSNQPQHF,TGTGCCAGCAGCTCAACAGGGGGCAGGAGCAATCAGCCCCAGCATTTT
TRBV28,15,once,TRBJ1-1,TRBD1,CASSPPRQGATEAFF,TGTGCCAGCAGTCCCCCCCGTCAGGGGGCGACTGAAGCTTTCTTT
TRBV24-1,16,NA,TRBJ2-3,TRBD1,CATSDLLDREGDTQYF,TGTGCCACCAGTGATTTATTAGACAGGGAAGGAGATACGCAGTATTTT
TRBV29-1,9,NA,TRBJ1-2,NA,CSVPGQPTF,TGCAGCGTCCCGGGACAACCTACCTTC
TRBV4-1,16,NA,TRBJ2-7,NA,CASSQDADPYSYEQYF,TGCGCCAGCAGCCAAGATGCTGACCCTTACTCTTACGAGCAGTACTTC
TRBV14,14,NA,TRBJ2-7,NA,CASSQAMEAYEQYF,TGTGCCAGCAGCCAAGCTATGGAAGCCTACGAGCAGTACTTC
TRBV7-9,17,NA,TRBJ2-5,TRBD2,CASSLLIAGKAQETQYF,TGTGCCAGCAGTCTCCTAATAGCGGGGAAAGCACAAGAGACCCAGTACTTC
TRBV5-1,16,NA,TRBJ2-1,NA,CASSLETPSSYNEQFF,TGCGCCAGCAGCTTGGAGACTCCGAGCTCCTACAATGAGCAGTTCTTC
TRBV12-3/TRBV12-4,13,NA,TRBJ2-1,NA,CASIPPRSNEQFF,TGTGCCAGCATACCACCCCGTTCCAATGAGCAGTTCTTC
TRBV4-1,14,NA,TRBJ2-5,NA,CASSQTDSQETQYF,TGCGCCAGCAGCCAGACGGACAGCCAAGAGACCCAGTACTTC
TRBV28,14,once,TRBJ1-5,TRBD1,CASSSTGGIQPQHF,TGTGCCAGCAGTAGTACAGGGGGAATTCAGCCCCAGCATTTT
TRBV4-1,14,NA,TRBJ1-2,NA,CASSQEGSRNGYTF,TGCGCCAGCAGCCAAGAAGGTTCTCGGAACGGCTACACCTTC
TRBV27,13,NA,TRBJ1-1,NA,CASSDLMNTEAFF,TGTGCCAGCAGTGACCTGATGAACACTGAAGCTTTCTTT
TRBV27,14,NA,TRBJ2-5,NA,CASSFEGGGETQYF,TGTGCCAGCAGTTTCGAGGGGGGTGGAGAGACCCAGTACTTC
TRBV23-1,14,NA,TRBJ2-7,TRBD1,CASSPGTGNYEQYF,TGCGCCAGCAGTCCCGGGACAGGGAACTACGAGCAGTACTTC
TRBV7-2,16,NA,TRBJ2-1,TRBD2,CASSLVGAGASNEQFF,TGTGCCAGCAGCTTAGTAGGAGCGGGAGCTAGTAATGAGCAGTTCTTC
TRBV5-4,15,NA,TRBJ2-1,TRBD2,CASSFRTSLSDEQFF,TGTGCCAGCAGCTTCCGGACTAGTCTTTCCGATGAGCAGTTCTTC
TRBV5-1,15,once,TRBJ2-7,TRBD2,CASSLGLAGSSEQYF,TGCGCCAGCAGCTTGGGACTAGCGGGTAGCTCCGAGCAGTACTTC
TRBV11-2,14,NA,TRBJ2-1,NA,CASSLLSTYNEQFF,TGTGCCAGCAGCTTATTGTCTACCTACAATGAGCAGTTCTTC
TRBV5-6,16,NA,TRBJ2-6,TRBD1,CASSRQGLSGANVLTF,TGTGCCAGCAGCAGACAGGGGCTGAGTGGGGCCAACGTCCTGACTTTC
TRBV4-3,16,NA,TRBJ2-3,TRBD2,CASSQRASGREDTQYF,TGCGCCAGCAGCCAAAGGGCTAGCGGGAGGGAAGATACGCAGTATTTT
TRBV4-2,15,NA,TRBJ2-7,NA,CASSQGRDPTYEQYF,TGTGCCAGCAGCCAAGGCCGGGACCCCACCTACGAGCAGTACTTC
TRBV11-2,13,NA,TRBJ2-5,TRBD2,CASSAGGRETQYF,TGTGCCAGCAGCGCGGGGGGCCGGGAGACCCAGTACTTC
TRBV29-1,13,NA,TRBJ1-1,NA,CSVEEGFSVEAFF,TGCAGCGTTGAAGAAGGCTTCTCCGTTGAAGCTTTCTTT
TRBV12-3/TRBV12-4,14,once,TRBJ1-1,NA,CASSLARDYTEAFF,TGTGCCAGCAGTTTAGCGCGGGATTACACTGAAGCTTTCTTT
TRBV14,12,NA,TRBJ2-5,NA,CASSQVPETQYF,TGTGCCAGCAGCCAGGTTCCAGAGACCCAGTACTTC
TRBV20-1,14,once,TRBJ2-1,TRBD1,CSVNRDSEHNEQFF,TGCAGTGTAAACCGGGACAGCGAACACAATGAGCAGTTCTTC
TRBV3-1,15,once,TRBJ2-7,TRBD2,CASSHGSGRSYEQYF,TGTGCCAGCAGCCATGGTAGCGGGAGATCCTACGAGCAGTACTTC
TRBV7-3,13,NA,TRBJ1-2,NA,CASSIGTGGGYTF,TGTGCCAGCAGCATAGGGACCGGTGGTGGCTACACCTTC
TRBV30,13,NA,TRBJ2-7,TRBD2,CAWGLAVAYEQYF,TGTGCCTGGGGACTAGCGGTAGCCTACGAGCAGTACTTC
TRBV19,15,NA,TRBJ1-5,NA,CASSLDSFQQQPQHF,TGTGCCAGTAGTTTAGACAGCTTCCAACAACAGCCCCAGCATTTT
TRBV9,16,NA,TRBJ2-5,TRBD2,CASSVGTSGNQETQYF,TGTGCCAGCAGCGTAGGGACTAGCGGGAACCAAGAGACCCAGTACTTC
TRBV4-1,17,NA,TRBJ2-3,TRBD1,CASSHPLRTGVTDTQYF,TGCGCCAGCAGTCACCCCCTCCGGACAGGGGTGACAGATACGCAGTATTTT
TRBV12-3/TRBV12-4,13,NA,TRBJ1-2,NA,CASSLDRSYGYTF,TGTGCCAGCAGTCTCGACAGAAGCTATGGCTACACCTTC